The 29 T cell receptor beta chains below were found in one sample sequenced in a study of OX40 agonist ivuxolimab in advanced cancers. Here immunoSEQ multiplex PCR was the method, and the copy in TCRdb shows in-frame clones only, minus some. Among some 80,000 clones listed, 84% were seen once. Here the sequenced sample was CD4+ or CD8+ T cells sorted from blood, taken in a trial of the OX40 agonist ivuxolimab. The receptors stem from an adult with an advanced solid tumor such as melanoma, head and neck, liver or kidney cancer.

The chain carries TRBV10-3 and TRBJ2-7; 9 nucleotides align to TRBD1. CDR3 size: 13 residues. Germline assignment: CDR1 ENHRY and CDR2 SYGVKD. Trimming took 7 bases from V and 4 from J; bases not matched to a gene: 5. The DNA of the CDR3 is TGTGCCATCACTTCGGACAGGGGATACGAGCAGTACTTC. This gives the protein CAITSDRGYEQYF.

V gene TRBV5-1 combines with J gene TRBJ2-1; D tentatively fits TRBD1 or TRBD2 (5 bases each). Germline V CDR1 and CDR2: SGHRS, YFSETQ. The V gene lost 4 bases and the J gene lost 12 bases, with 23 bases spanning the gap. The CDR3 consists of 15 residues. As DNA, the CDR3 is TGCGCCAGCAGCCCGAACTCAGGGCCCCGGGAAGGGCAGTTCTTC. It yields the protein CASSPNSGPREGQFF.

The DNA of the CDR3 is TGTGCCAGCAGCTTGGACCACCACCAAGAGACCCAGTACTTC. This sequence encodes CASSLDHHQETQYF. V and J are TRBV7-7 and TRBJ2-5, with D uncertain. V lost 3 bases to trimming and J lost 0 bases, with 8 bases between them. This CDR3 spans 14 amino acids. Germline V CDR1 and CDR2: SSHAT, FNYEAQ (reference sequence).

The chain recombines TRBV2 with TRBJ2-4; unclear D gene. The V and J ends lost 6 bases and 2 bases respectively, with 14 bases between them. This CDR3 spans 15 amino acids. Germline values: CDR1 SNHLY, CDR2 FYNNEI. The CDR3 DNA is TGTGCCAGCAGGGGGTCTGGTGTCCCCAAAAACATTCAGTACTTC. It yields the protein CASRGSGVPKNIQYF. Combining the CDR3 with reference TRBV2 and TRBJ2-4 gives the whole variable domain EPEVTQTPSHQVTQMGQEVILRCVPISNHLYFYWYRQILGQKVEFLVSFYNNEISEKSEIFDDQFSVERPDGSNFTLKIRSTKLEDSAMYFCASRGSGVPKNIQYFGAGTRLSVL.

The chain couples TRBV5-1 to TRBJ1-3, with 10 positions matching TRBD1. The CDR3 consists of 16 residues. J gave up 2 bases and V 4 bases, and 6 bases lay outside the gene matches. CDR1 SGHRS and CDR2 YFSETQ come from the germline V gene. The DNA for the CDR3 is TGCGCCAGCAGCGATCCGGGACAGGGGACTGGAAACACCATATATTTT. This codes for CASSDPGQGTGNTIYF. The complete variable domain, with remaining parts taken from reference TRBV5-1 and TRBJ1-3, reads KAGVTQTPRYLIKTRGQQVTLSCSPISGHRSVSWYQQTPGQGLQFLFEYFSETQRNKGNFPGRFSGRQFSNSRSEMNVSTLELGDSALYLCASSDPGQGTGNTIYFGEGSWLTVV.

The V and J genes are TRBV2 and TRBJ2-7; the D gene is possibly TRBD2 (5 bases). There are 12 residues in the CDR3. Germline lookup yields CDR1 SNHLY and CDR2 FYNNEI. The germline V and J ends were trimmed by 4 bases and 9 bases, with 13 bases remaining between them. The CDR3 reads CASSVQGRGQYF. The CDR3 DNA reads TGTGCCAGCAGTGTTCAAGGGAGAGGGCAGTACTTC.

This clone is a singleton in its sample. The genes are TRBV6-5 and TRBJ1-4; D is uncertain. CDR1 MNHEY and CDR2 SVGAGI come from the germline V gene. V was shortened by 1 base and J by 7 bases, with 16 bases between the two germline ends. This CDR3 is built from 16 residues. CDR3 sequence (DNA): TGTGCCAGCAGTTACTATAATTATGGGGTCCCTGAAAAACTGTTTTTT. It codes for CASSYYNYGVPEKLFF.

The chain employs TRBV7-2 and TRBJ1-2; no reliable D call. The V and J ends lost 5 bases and 8 bases respectively, with 21 bases between them. The length of the CDR3 is 15 residues. The germline V gene has CDR1 SGHTA and CDR2 FQGNSA. This CDR3 is CASSPDPGSFRGYTF. CDR3 DNA: TGTGCCAGCAGCCCCGATCCGGGGAGCTTTAGGGGCTACACCTTC.

J is TRBJ2-2 and V is TRBV7-6; TRBD2 matches 9 bases. Losses at the gene ends were 5 bases for V and 1 base for J; bases not matched to a gene: 14. Germline CDR1 SGHVS, CDR2 FNYEAQ. The CDR3 consists of 19 residues. The CDR3: CASSPIAGAIKMNTGELFF. The CDR3 DNA reads TGTGCCAGCAGCCCTATAGCGGGAGCCATTAAGATGAACACCGGGGAGCTGTTTTTT.

V gene TRBV4-2 combines with J gene TRBJ2-1, with D uncertain. Trimming stripped 1 base from V and 0 bases from J, with 10 bases between. The CDR3 loop spans 16 amino acids. Per the germline V gene, CDR1 is LGHNA and CDR2 is YNFKEQ. The CDR3 is CASSQAHTSSYNEQFF. CDR3 bases: TGTGCCAGCAGCCAAGCCCACACGAGCTCCTACAATGAGCAGTTCTTC.

On this clone: The identical CDR3 is also encoded by other nucleotide sequences in the sample. The V call is TRBV9, the J call TRBJ2-1; 8 bases are a match to TRBD2. This CDR3 comprises 13 residues. V lost 0 bases and J lost 9; bases outside the gene matches: 2. Germline CDR1 SGDLS, CDR2 YYNGEE. CDR3 DNA sequence: TGTGCCAGCAGCGTAGGAGCGGGAGTTGAGCAGTTCTTC. Translated: CASSVGAGVEQFF.

The chain is built from TRBV19 and TRBJ2-1; 8 positions agree with TRBD2. The CDR3 consists of 15 residues. CDR1 is LNHDA and CDR2 is SQIVND in the germline V gene (reference sequence). The V gene end was trimmed by 3 bases and the J gene end by 2 bases; junction bases not matched to a gene: 3. The CDR3 DNA reads TGTGCCAGTAGTATCCTAGCGGGTACCTACAATGAGCAGTTCTTC. It codes for CASSILAGTYNEQFF.

This clone was observed a single time. The rearrangement uses TRBV7-9 and TRBJ1-1; D not resolved. This CDR3 is 13 amino acids long. The germline V and J ends were trimmed by 7 bases and 7 bases, with 16 bases remaining between them. The V gene's germline CDR1 is SEHNR and CDR2 FQNEAQ (reference sequence). In nucleotides, the CDR3 is TGTGCCAGCACCATTAGCGTTTGGGGTGAAGCTTTCTTT. Residues: CASTISVWGEAFF. The full variable domain, in which reference TRBV7-9 and TRBJ1-1 provide the parts outside the CDR3, is DTGVSQNPRHKITKRGQNVTFRCDPISEHNRLYWYRQTLGQGPEFLTYFQNEAQLEKSRLLSDRFSAERPKGSFSTLEIQRTEQGDSAMYLCASTISVWGEAFFGQGTRLTVV.

In DNA form, the CDR3 reads TGCGCCAGCAGAACTTCAGGGGGCGACGAGCAGTACTTC. Amino acid sequence: CASRTSGGDEQYF. The V and J genes are TRBV10-2 and TRBJ2-7; 8 positions match TRBD1. Germline CDR1 WSHSY, CDR2 SAAADI. The CDR3 spans 13 residues. V shed 6 bases, J shed 5 bases, and the junction held 6 bases outside the gene matches.

V usage is TRBV28 and J usage is TRBJ2-2; TRBD1 agrees at 7 bases. The CDR3 runs to 13 residues. Germline CDR1 and CDR2: MDHEN and SYDVKM. DNA of the CDR3: TGTGCGACGGGACAGACGAACACCGGGGAGCTGTTTTTT. Protein sequence: CATGQTNTGELFF.

The chain joins TRBV7-2 to TRBJ2-2, with 9 positions matching TRBD2. V lost 2 bases to trimming and J lost 5 bases; unmatched junction nucleotides: 6. Germline lookup yields CDR1 SGHTA and CDR2 FQGNSA. The CDR3 covers 16 residues. As DNA, the CDR3 is TGTGCCAGCAGCTTATCGACTAGCGGCCTGACCGGGGAGCTGTTTTTT. It encodes CASSLSTSGLTGELFF.

The V gene is TRBV12-5, the J gene TRBJ1-1; the D gene is possibly TRBD1 (5 bases). The V end lost 0 bases, the J end lost 5 bases, and 13 bases lay between the germline ends. Germline V gene data show CDR1 as LGHNT and CDR2 as FRNRAP. The length of the CDR3 is 15 residues. CDR3: CASGLVSGGSTEAFF. CDR3 bases: TGTGCTAGTGGTTTGGTATCGGGGGGAAGTACTGAAGCTTTCTTT.

The rearrangement links TRBV10-3 to TRBJ1-3; weak D call: TRBD1 (5 bases). Germline CDR1 is ENHRY and CDR2 is SYGVKD. V shed 7 bases and J shed 0 bases, with 13 bases lying between them. The CDR3 extends over 15 amino acids. CDR3: CAIMDTMASGNTIYF. The CDR3 bases are TGTGCCATCATGGACACTATGGCCTCTGGAAACACCATATATTTT.

CDR3 sequence reads: CATSRDSREEQFF. CDR3 nucleotides: TGTGCCACCAGCAGAGATTCAAGGGAAGAGCAGTTCTTC. The rearrangement joins TRBV15 to TRBJ2-1; D gene uncertain. The ends were cut back, 0 bases at V and 10 bases at J, with 10 bases in the middle. CDR3 length: 13 amino acids. CDR1 and CDR2 (germline): LNHNV, YYDKDF (reference sequence).

This clone was recorded only once. The CDR3 DNA follows: TGTGCCAGCAGCTCGGCAGGGTATTCACCCCTCCACTTT. This encodes CASSSAGYSPLHF. The chain combines TRBV11-2 with TRBJ1-6; D is perhaps TRBD1 (5 bases). The germline gives CDR1 SGHAT, CDR2 FQNNGV. The CDR3 covers 13 residues. Between the trimmed V and J ends, which lost 4 bases and 8 bases, there was a span of 9 bases.

The V and J genes are TRBV12-5 and TRBJ2-7; D not certain. V was shortened by 5 bases and J by 4 bases, with 12 bases between the two germline ends. CDR1 is LGHNT, CDR2 FRNRAP, per germline. The CDR3 covers 13 residues. The CDR3 bases are TGTGCTAGTGGTATCGGGCGGATATACGAGCAGTACTTC. Its translation: CASGIGRIYEQYF.

The chain recombines TRBV9 with TRBJ1-2; TRBD1 agrees at 7 bases. Per germline, CDR1 SGDLS and CDR2 YYNGEE. CDR3 length equals 13 residues. V shed 5 bases and J 7 bases; nucleotides not matched to a gene: 8. CDR3 sequence: CASSLTGSIGYTF. The CDR3 DNA reads as TGTGCCAGCAGTCTGACAGGGAGTATTGGCTACACCTTC.

The rearrangement joins TRBV4-3 to TRBJ1-2; the D gene is possibly TRBD1 (5 bases). The CDR3 runs to 13 residues. Germline V CDR1 and CDR2: LGHNA, YSLEER. Trimming cost V 1 base and J 8 bases, with 11 bases left between them. The CDR3 DNA reads as TGCGCCAGCAGCCAAGTTGCGGGGGAAGGCTACACCTTC. Protein: CASSQVAGEGYTF.

The chain has TRBV11-2 and TRBJ2-1; 7 bases are shared with TRBD2. Losses at the gene ends were 6 bases for V and 6 bases for J; bases not matched to a gene: 20. There are 18 residues in the CDR3. Looked up from germline, CDR1 is SGHAT and CDR2 is FQNNGV. The chain's CDR3 is CASRISQPGGSDVNEQFF. CDR3 DNA: TGTGCCAGCAGAATATCTCAACCGGGAGGCTCCGACGTCAATGAGCAGTTCTTC.

The V call is TRBV28, the J call TRBJ2-1; D remains unclear. Per the germline V gene, CDR1 is MDHEN and CDR2 is SYDVKM. The CDR3 is made up of 15 amino acids. Trimming pared 2 bases from V and 7 bases from J, leaving 15 bases between. DNA for the CDR3: TGTGCCAGCAGTTTACCCACTCCGCCGGTAAATGAGCAGTTCTTC. Translating it yields CASSLPTPPVNEQFF.

The chain combines TRBV14 with TRBJ2-2, with D perhaps matching TRBD2 (5 bases). The CDR3 sequence is 15 residues long. Per germline, CDR1 SGHDN and CDR2 FVKESK. V was cut by 1 base and J by 5 bases, with 11 bases left in between. Here the CDR3 reads CASSQVSALTGELFF. The CDR3 bases are TGTGCCAGCAGCCAAGTTAGCGCCTTGACCGGGGAGCTGTTTTTT.

The chain is built from TRBV11-2 and TRBJ2-7; tentatively, D is TRBD1 (5 bases). V was cut by 0 bases and J by 3 bases, with 12 bases left in between. CDR3 length: 15 amino acids. CDR1 SGHAT and CDR2 FQNNGV come from the germline V gene. The CDR3 loop is CASSLERGRIYEQYF. As DNA, the CDR3 is TGTGCCAGCAGCTTAGAAAGGGGAAGGATCTACGAGCAGTACTTC.

This clone was detected once. This sequence joins TRBV7-8 and TRBJ2-1; 15 bases line up with TRBD2. This CDR3 has 16 amino acids. Germline values: CDR1 SGHVS, CDR2 FQNEAQ. V was clipped by 3 bases and J by 5 bases; unmatched bases: 2. CDR3 nucleotide sequence: TGTGCCAGCAGCTTGGGACTAGCGGGAGGCCACAATGAGCAGTTCTTC. Translating it yields CASSLGLAGGHNEQFF. Using reference TRBV7-8 and TRBJ2-1 for the parts outside the CDR3, the full variable domain is GAGVSQSPRYKVAKRGQDVALRCDPISGHVSLFWYQQALGQGPEFLTYFQNEAQLDKSGLPSDRFFAERPEGSVSTLKIQRTQQEDSAVYLCASSLGLAGGHNEQFFGPGTRLTVL.

This chain links TRBV27 with TRBJ2-1; 8 bases agree with TRBD2. CDR1 MNHEY and CDR2 SMNVEV come from the germline V gene (reference sequence). Trimming cost V 6 bases and J 2 bases; bases outside gene matches: 12. The CDR3 contains 17 residues. Here the CDR3 DNA reads TGTGCCAGCAGCCTCGGGAGAGCGGGGGACCCCTACAATGAGCAGTTCTTC. Translation: CASSLGRAGDPYNEQFF.